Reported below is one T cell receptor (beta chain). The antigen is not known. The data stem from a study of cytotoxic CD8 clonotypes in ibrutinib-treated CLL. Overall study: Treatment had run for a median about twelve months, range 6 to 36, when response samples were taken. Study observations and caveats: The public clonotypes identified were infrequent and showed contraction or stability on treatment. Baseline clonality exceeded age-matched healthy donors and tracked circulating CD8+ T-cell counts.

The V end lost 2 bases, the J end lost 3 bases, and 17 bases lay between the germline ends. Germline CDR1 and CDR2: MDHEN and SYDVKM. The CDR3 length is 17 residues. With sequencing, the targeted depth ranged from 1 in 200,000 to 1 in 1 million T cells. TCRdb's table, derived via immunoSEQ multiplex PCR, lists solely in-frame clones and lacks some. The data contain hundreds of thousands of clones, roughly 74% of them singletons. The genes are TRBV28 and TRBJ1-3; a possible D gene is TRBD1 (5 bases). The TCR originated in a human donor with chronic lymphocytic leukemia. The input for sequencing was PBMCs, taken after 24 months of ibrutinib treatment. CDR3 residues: CASSLGSLWGNGNTIYF. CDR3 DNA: TGTGCCAGCAGTTTAGGGTCTTTATGGGGGAATGGAAACACCATATATTTT.